Listed below are T cell receptor beta chains from one sample, sequenced in a study of blood T cell repertoires in COVID-19. The table came from immunoSEQ multiplex PCR; TCRdb's copy has only in-frame clones and leaves some out. This table has 250,000 to 300,000 clones, around 90% appearing once. Sequencing was done on a sample of PBMCs or T cells enriched from blood (not recorded which). The receptors were gathered from a human donor in a cohort exposed to, infected with or recovered from COVID-19 (not recorded which). The donor label of this sample is uncertain. The conserved cysteine and the conserved F or W are not part of the CDR3 here.

j_gene: TRBJ2-1; v_gene: TRBV29-1; CDR3aa: SVATSGAMNNEQF
j_gene: TRBJ1-6; v_gene: TRBV7-6; CDR3aa: ASSIRPDSDNSPLH
j_gene: TRBJ2-3; v_gene: TRBV6-1; CDR3aa: ASSAQTGGAVTDTQY
j_gene: TRBJ1-1; v_gene: TRBV5-1; CDR3aa: ASSLGGQGEAF
j_gene: TRBJ2-3; v_gene: TRBV7-2; CDR3aa: ASSPGTSGIGGTQY
j_gene: TRBJ1-4; v_gene: TRBV4-3; CDR3aa: ASSHQWGVNEKLF
j_gene: TRBJ2-1; v_gene: TRBV6-2/TRBV6-3; CDR3aa: ASSFSQGANEQF
j_gene: TRBJ2-5; v_gene: TRBV9; CDR3aa: ASSLRLAGGQETQY
j_gene: TRBJ2-3; v_gene: TRBV7-9; CDR3aa: ASSINSPNTDTQY
j_gene: TRBJ1-2; v_gene: TRBV19; CDR3aa: ASSQGTGDGYT
j_gene: TRBJ1-1; v_gene: TRBV9; CDR3aa: ASSFTGNTEAF
j_gene: TRBJ1-2; v_gene: TRBV27; CDR3aa: ARPVGTGNYGYT
j_gene: TRBJ1-4; v_gene: TRBV3-1/TRBV3-2; CDR3aa: ASSPQGGNEKLF
j_gene: TRBJ2-6; v_gene: TRBV4-1; CDR3aa: ASGRGGASSGANVLT
j_gene: TRBJ1-1; v_gene: TRBV19; CDR3aa: ASSISGHGNTEAF
j_gene: TRBJ1-3; v_gene: TRBV15; CDR3aa: ATSRAQGIRSTSGNTIY
j_gene: TRBJ2-3; v_gene: TRBV19; CDR3aa: ASRQGSTDTQY
j_gene: TRBJ2-7; v_gene: TRBV29-1; CDR3aa: SVEYAGQEYEQY
j_gene: TRBJ1-1; v_gene: TRBV19; CDR3aa: ASSIGVVEAF
j_gene: TRBJ1-1; v_gene: TRBV30; CDR3aa: AWSGGVWTEAF
j_gene: TRBJ2-2; v_gene: TRBV4-1; CDR3aa: ASSQGRQGSLPGELF
j_gene: TRBJ1-6; v_gene: TRBV7-2; CDR3aa: ASSVQGAEISPLH
j_gene: TRBJ2-5; v_gene: TRBV10-3; CDR3aa: AISAPGDRVSRGRQETQY
j_gene: TRBJ2-1; v_gene: TRBV6-2/TRBV6-3; CDR3aa: ASSYTSGGISSYNEQF
j_gene: TRBJ2-1; v_gene: TRBV4-1; CDR3aa: ASSQAGGAIRNEQF
j_gene: TRBJ1-2; v_gene: TRBV5-1; CDR3aa: ASSLRGDNNYGYT
j_gene: TRBJ1-2; v_gene: TRBV4-3; CDR3aa: ASSQEVDRAGGYT
j_gene: TRBJ2-3; v_gene: TRBV19; CDR3aa: ASSMGRTYTDTQY
j_gene: TRBJ2-6; v_gene: TRBV27; CDR3aa: ASSFSRINPSGANVLT
j_gene: TRBJ2-7; v_gene: TRBV5-4; CDR3aa: ASSYRGSSYEQY
j_gene: TRBJ1-2; v_gene: TRBV18; CDR3aa: ASSPLSGDRGISDT
j_gene: TRBJ1-2; v_gene: TRBV7-2; CDR3aa: ASSLATVNDDGYT
j_gene: TRBJ2-1; v_gene: TRBV6-5; CDR3aa: ASSPERYNEQF
j_gene: TRBJ2-3; v_gene: TRBV3-1/TRBV3-2; CDR3aa: ASSHGSGGYTHTQY
j_gene: TRBJ2-1; v_gene: TRBV24-1; CDR3aa: ATSDGHHNEQF
j_gene: TRBJ1-1; v_gene: TRBV5-1; CDR3aa: ASSLGGDTEAF
j_gene: TRBJ2-2; v_gene: TRBV2; CDR3aa: ASRADRGPGELF
j_gene: TRBJ1-5; v_gene: TRBV2; CDR3aa: ASGTRGGSNQPQH
j_gene: TRBJ2-3; v_gene: TRBV11-2; CDR3aa: ASSFHSARGTDTQY
j_gene: TRBJ1-1; v_gene: TRBV7-9; CDR3aa: ASSPDGRGGSTEAF